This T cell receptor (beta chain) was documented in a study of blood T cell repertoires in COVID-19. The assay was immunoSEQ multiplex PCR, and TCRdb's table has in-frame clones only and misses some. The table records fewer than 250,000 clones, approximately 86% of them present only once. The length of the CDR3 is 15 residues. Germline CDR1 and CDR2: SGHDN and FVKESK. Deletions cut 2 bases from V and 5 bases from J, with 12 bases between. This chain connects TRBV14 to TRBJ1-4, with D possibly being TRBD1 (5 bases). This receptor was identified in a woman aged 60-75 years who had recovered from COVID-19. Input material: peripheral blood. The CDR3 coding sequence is TGTGCCAGCAGCCAAATCCAAGGGGTGAATGAAAAACTGTTTTTT. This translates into CASSQIQGVNEKLFF.